Below, 5 T cell receptor beta chains from the same sample are listed, as sequenced in a study of tumor-infiltrating lymphocytes in localized non-small cell lung cancer. The method was immunoSEQ multiplex PCR; TCRdb's version includes in-frame clones alone and lacks a portion of them. Among about 16,000 clones listed, 65% to 80% were seen once. The sample consisted of lung tumor tissue. These TCRs come from a human donor with non-small cell lung cancer.

This rearrangement joins TRBV2 to TRBJ1-4, with D perhaps TRBD1 (5 bases). Germline CDR1 and CDR2: SNHLY and FYNNEI. This CDR3 spans 13 amino acids. V lost 4 bases to trimming and J lost 7 bases, with 10 bases between them. CDR3 sequence reads: CASSAQQGEKLFF. The DNA of the CDR3 is TGTGCCAGCAGTGCGCAGCAGGGTGAAAAACTGTTTTTT.

The rearrangement links TRBV7-2 to TRBJ1-1, with D possibly being TRBD1 (5 bases). The CDR3 sequence is 16 residues long. Trimming cost V 5 bases and J 0 bases, with 16 bases left between them. The germline V gene encodes CDR1 SGHTA and CDR2 FQGNSA. The CDR3 coding sequence is TGTGCCAGCAGCGCACATGGGGGAGGATTGAACACTGAAGCTTTCTTT. As protein: CASSAHGGGLNTEAFF.

This clone was detected once. V is TRBV7-2 and J is TRBJ2-1; 8 bases are a match to TRBD2. CDR1 and CDR2 (germline): SGHTA, FQGNSA. The CDR3 sequence is 15 residues long. The V segment lost 3 bases and the J segment 7 bases; nucleotides outside the gene matches: 8. DNA of the CDR3: TGTGCCAGCAGCTTCACGGGGGGGATGCTGAATGAGCAGTTCTTC. Translated: CASSFTGGMLNEQFF.

This clone showed up just a few times. V gene TRBV11-2 combines with J gene TRBJ2-7; 10 bases align to TRBD1. The CDR3 runs to 13 residues. CDR1 is SGHAT, CDR2 FQNNGV, per germline. V shed 6 bases, J shed 6 bases, and the junction held 5 bases outside the gene matches. The DNA for the CDR3 is TGTGCCAGCAGATTGACAGGGGGCGTCGAGCAGTACTTC. Encoded protein: CASRLTGGVEQYF.

The V call is TRBV4-2, the J call TRBJ2-2; 8 bases are shared with TRBD2. J was trimmed by 7 bases and V by 0 bases; bases with no gene match: 10. Germline V lookup: CDR1 LGHNA, CDR2 YNFKEQ. This CDR3 has 17 residues. The CDR3 DNA reads as TGTGCCAGCAGCCAAGATCAGCGCCTAGCGGGTGTCGGGGAGCTGTTTTTT. Its protein is CASSQDQRLAGVGELFF.